The source of this TCR beta chain is a study of shared clonotypes between healthy human individuals. Only in-frame clones appear in the TCRdb table, and some are missing; sequencing was by immunoSEQ multiplex PCR. The repertoire has around 1.9 million clones, roughly 93% of them found once; the top ten carry approximately 1.7%. Study results and limitations: Naive CD4 clonotypes overlapped across several donors at around 4.7%. Enrolling few donors narrowed the genetic and exposure-history diversity that was represented.

Naive CD8 cells were CD45RO-negative, positively selected for CCR7, excluding terminally differentiated effector memory CD45RA+ cells. Recent acute infections and vaccinations were absent in the healthy HIV-negative adult donors. In germline, CDR1 is SGDLS, CDR2 YYNGEE. The CDR3 length is 18 residues. The ends lost 0 bases at V and 4 bases at J; junction bases unmatched: 6. Turning to this clone: Its antigen is currently unknown. The identical CDR3 is also encoded by other nucleotide sequences in the sample.

This clonotype originated in a man between 18 and 29 years old in good health. Some clones in this sample may be carry-over from other donors' samples. The sequencing input was naive CD8+ T cells from PBMCs. This chain links TRBV9 with TRBJ2-1; 14 positions match TRBD2. The CDR3 protein is CASSVGLAGGPRYNEQFF. The CDR3 nucleotides read TGTGCCAGCAGCGTAGGACTAGCGGGAGGGCCGAGGTACAATGAGCAGTTCTTC.